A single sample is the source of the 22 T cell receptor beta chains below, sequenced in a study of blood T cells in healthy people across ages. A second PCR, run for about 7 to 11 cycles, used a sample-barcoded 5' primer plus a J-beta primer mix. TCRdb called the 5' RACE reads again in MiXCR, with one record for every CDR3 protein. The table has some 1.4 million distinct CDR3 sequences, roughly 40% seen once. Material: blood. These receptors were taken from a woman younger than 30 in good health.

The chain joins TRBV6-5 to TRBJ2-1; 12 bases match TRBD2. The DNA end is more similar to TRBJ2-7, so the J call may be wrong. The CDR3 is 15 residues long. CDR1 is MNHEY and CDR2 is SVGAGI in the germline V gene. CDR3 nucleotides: TGTGCCAGCAGCCGACTAGCGGGAGAGGTCAATGAGCAGTACTTC. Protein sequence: CASSRLAGEVNEQYF.

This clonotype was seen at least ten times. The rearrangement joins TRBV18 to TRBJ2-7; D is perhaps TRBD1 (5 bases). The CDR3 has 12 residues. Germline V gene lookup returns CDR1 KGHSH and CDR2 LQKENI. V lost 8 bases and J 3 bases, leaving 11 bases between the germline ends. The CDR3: CASSPDSYEQYF. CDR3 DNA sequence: TGTGCCAGCAGTCCCGACAGCTACGAGCAGTACTTC.

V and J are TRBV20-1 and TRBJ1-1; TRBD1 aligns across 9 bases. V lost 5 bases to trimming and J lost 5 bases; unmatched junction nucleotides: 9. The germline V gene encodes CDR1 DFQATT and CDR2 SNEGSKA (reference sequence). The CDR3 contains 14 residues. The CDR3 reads CSARLRDRETEAFF. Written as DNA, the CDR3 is TGCAGTGCTCGCCTCCGGGACAGGGAGACTGAAGCTTTCTTT.

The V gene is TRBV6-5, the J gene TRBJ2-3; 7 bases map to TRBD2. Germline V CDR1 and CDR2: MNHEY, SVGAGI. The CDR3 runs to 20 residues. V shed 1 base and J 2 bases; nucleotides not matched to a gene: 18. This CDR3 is CASSYLKHKRLAALTDTQYF. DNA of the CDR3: TGTGCCAGCAGTTACTTGAAACACAAGAGGCTAGCGGCCCTCACAGATACGCAGTATTTT.

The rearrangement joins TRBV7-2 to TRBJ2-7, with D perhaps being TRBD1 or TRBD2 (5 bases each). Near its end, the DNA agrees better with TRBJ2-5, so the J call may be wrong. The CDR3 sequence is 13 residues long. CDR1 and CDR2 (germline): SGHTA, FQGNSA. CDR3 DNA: TGTGCCAGCTGCGTCCTCTGGGGGGAGACCCAGTACTTC. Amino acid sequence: CASCVLWGETQYF.

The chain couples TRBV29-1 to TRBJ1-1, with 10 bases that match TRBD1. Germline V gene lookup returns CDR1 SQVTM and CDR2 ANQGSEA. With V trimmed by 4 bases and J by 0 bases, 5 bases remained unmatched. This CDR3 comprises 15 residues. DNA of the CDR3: TGCAGCGTTGGGCGGGACAGGGGCCTGAACACTGAAGCTTTCTTT. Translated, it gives CSVGRDRGLNTEAFF.

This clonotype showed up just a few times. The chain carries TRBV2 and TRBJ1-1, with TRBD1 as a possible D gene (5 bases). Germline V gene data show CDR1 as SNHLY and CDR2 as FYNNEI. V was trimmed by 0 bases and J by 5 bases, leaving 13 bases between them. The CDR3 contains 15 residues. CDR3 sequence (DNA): TGTGCCAGCAGTGAAGCAGGGGACGTGGGGACTGAAGCTTTCTTT. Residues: CASSEAGDVGTEAFF.

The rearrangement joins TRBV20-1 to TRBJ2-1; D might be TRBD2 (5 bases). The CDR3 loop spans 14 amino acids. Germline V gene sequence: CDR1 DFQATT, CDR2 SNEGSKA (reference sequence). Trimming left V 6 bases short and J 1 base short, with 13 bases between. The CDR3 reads CSAPGLDSYNEQFF. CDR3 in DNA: TGCAGTGCCCCTGGACTTGATTCCTACAATGAGCAGTTCTTC.

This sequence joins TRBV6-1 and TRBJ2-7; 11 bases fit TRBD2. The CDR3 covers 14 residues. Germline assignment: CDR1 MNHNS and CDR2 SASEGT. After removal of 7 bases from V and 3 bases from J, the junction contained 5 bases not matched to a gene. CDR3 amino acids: CASNQLAGDYEQYF. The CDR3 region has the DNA TGTGCCAGCAATCAACTAGCGGGAGACTACGAGCAGTACTTC.

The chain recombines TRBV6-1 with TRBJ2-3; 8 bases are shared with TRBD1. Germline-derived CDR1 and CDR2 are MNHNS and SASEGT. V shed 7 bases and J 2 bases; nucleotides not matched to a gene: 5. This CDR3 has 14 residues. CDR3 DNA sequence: TGTGCCAGCAAGACAGGGGAAGACACAGATACGCAGTATTTT. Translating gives CASKTGEDTDTQYF.

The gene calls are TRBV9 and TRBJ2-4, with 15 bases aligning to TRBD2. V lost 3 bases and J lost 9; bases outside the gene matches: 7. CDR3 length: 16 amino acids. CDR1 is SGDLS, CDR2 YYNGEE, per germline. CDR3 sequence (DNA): TGTGCCAGCAGCGGGACTAGCGGGGGGGCCGGGAGCATTCAGTACTTC. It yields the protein CASSGTSGGAGSIQYF.

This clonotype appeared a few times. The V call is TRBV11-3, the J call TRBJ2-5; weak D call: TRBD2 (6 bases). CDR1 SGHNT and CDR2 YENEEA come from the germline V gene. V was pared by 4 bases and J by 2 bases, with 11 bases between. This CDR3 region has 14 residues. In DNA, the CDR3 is TGTGCCAGCAGCTCAGCGGGTAAACAAGAGACCCAGTACTTC. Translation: CASSSAGKQETQYF.

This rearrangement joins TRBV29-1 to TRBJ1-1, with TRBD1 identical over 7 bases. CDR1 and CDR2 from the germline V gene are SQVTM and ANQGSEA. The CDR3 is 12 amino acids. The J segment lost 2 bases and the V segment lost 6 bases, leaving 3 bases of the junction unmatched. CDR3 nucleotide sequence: TGCAGCGTGGGGGACAGCAACACTGAAGCTTTCTTT. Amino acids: CSVGDSNTEAFF.

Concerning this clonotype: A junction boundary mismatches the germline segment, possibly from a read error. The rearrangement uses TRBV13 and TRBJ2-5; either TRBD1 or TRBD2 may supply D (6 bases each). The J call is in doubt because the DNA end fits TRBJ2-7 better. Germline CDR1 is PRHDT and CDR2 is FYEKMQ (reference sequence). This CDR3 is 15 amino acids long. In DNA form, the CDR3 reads TGTGCCAACAGCTTGGGGGGTCTAGGGGGCTACGAGCAGTACTTC. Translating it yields CANSLGGLGGYEQYF.

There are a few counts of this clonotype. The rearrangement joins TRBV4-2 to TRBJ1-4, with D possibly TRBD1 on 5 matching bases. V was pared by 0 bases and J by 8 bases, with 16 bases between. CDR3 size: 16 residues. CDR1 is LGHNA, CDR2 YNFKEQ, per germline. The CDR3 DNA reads TGTGCCAGCAGCCAAGATCTCGGGACGGAGGGGGAAAAACTGTTTTTT. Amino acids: CASSQDLGTEGEKLFF.

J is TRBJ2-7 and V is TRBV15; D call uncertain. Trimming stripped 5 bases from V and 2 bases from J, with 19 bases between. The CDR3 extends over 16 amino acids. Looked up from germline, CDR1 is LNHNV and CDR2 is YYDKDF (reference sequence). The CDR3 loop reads CATSGARVKVPYEQYF. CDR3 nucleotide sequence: TGTGCCACCAGCGGAGCCCGGGTCAAGGTGCCCTACGAGCAGTACTTC.

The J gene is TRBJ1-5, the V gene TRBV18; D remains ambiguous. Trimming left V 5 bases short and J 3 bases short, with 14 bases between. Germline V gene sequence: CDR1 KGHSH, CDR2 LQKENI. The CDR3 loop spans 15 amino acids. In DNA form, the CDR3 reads TGTGCCAGCTCATCAGGACGTCTTTCCAATCAGCCCCAGCATTTT. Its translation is CASSSGRLSNQPQHF.

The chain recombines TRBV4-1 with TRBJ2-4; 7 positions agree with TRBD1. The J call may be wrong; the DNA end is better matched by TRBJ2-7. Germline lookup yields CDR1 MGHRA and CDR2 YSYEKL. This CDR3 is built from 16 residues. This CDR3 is CASSQSATGVSYEQYF. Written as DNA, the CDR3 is TGCGCCAGCAGCCAGTCGGCTACAGGGGTCTCCTACGAGCAGTACTTC.

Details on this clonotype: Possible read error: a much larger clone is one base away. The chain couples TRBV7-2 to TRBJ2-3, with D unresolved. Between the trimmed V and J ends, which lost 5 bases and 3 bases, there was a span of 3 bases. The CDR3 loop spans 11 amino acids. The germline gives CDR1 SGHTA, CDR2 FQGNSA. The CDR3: CASSKTDTQYF. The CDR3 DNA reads TGTGCCAGCAGCAAGACAGATACGCAGTATTTT.

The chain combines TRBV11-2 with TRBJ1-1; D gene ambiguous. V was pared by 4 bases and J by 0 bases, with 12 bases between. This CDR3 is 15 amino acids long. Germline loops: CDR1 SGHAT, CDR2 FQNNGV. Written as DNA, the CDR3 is TGTGCCAGCAGCTCTACGCGGGGAGTGAACACTGAAGCTTTCTTT. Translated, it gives CASSSTRGVNTEAFF.

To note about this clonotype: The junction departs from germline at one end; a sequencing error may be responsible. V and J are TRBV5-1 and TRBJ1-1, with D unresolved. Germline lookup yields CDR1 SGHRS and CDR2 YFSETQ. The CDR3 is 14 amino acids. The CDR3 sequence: CASSPAGMNTKAFF. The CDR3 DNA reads TGCGCCAGCAGCCCGGCAGGAATGAACACTAAAGCTTTCTTT. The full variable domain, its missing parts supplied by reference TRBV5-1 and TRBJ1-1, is KAGVTQTPRYLIKTRGQQVTLSCSPISGHRSVSWYQQTPGQGLQFLFEYFSETQRNKGNFPGRFSGRQFSNSRSEMNVSTLELGDSALYLCASSPAGMNTKAFFGQGTRLTVV.

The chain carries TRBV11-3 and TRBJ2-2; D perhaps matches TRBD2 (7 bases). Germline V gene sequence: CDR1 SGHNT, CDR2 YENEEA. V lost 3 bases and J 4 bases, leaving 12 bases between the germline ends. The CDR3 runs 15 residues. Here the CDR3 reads CASSFGGGRTGELFF. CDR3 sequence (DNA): TGTGCCAGCAGCTTTGGGGGGGGCCGCACCGGGGAGCTGTTTTTT.